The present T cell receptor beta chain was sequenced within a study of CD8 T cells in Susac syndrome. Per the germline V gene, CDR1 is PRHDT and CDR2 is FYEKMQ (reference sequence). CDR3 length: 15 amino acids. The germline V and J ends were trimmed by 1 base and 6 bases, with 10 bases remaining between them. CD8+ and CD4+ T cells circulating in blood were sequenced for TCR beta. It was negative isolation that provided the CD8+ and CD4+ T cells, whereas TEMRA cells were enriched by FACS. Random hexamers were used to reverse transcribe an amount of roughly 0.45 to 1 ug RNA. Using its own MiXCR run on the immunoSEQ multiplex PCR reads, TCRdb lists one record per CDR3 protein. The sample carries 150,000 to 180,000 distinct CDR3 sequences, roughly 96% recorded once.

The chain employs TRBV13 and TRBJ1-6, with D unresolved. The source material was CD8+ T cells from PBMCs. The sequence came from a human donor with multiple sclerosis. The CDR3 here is CASSLDLNPNSPLHF. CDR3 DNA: TGTGCCAGCAGCTTAGATCTAAACCCTAATTCACCCCTCCACTTT.